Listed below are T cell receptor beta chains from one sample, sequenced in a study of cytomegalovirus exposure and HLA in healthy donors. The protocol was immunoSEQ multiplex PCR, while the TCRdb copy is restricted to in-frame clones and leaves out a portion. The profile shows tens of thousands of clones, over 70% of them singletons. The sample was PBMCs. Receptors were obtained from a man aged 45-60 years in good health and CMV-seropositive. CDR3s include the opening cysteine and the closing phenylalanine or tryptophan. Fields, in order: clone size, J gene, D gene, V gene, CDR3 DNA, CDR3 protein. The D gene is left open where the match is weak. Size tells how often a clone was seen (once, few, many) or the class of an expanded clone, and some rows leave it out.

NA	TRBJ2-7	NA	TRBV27	TGTGCCAGCAGACGATCCGGGAACCTTGACTCCTACGAGCAGTACTTC	CASRRSGNLDSYEQYF
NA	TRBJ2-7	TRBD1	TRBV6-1	TGTGCCGCAACCCTTGGGACAGGGGGAAACGAGCAGTACTTC	CAATLGTGGNEQYF
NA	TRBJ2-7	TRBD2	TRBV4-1	TGCGCCAGCAGCCTAGGCTGGACTAGCGACGAGCAGTACTTC	CASSLGWTSDEQYF
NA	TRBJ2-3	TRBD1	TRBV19	TGTGCCAGTAGTACGCCGGGACAGGGGGCGACAGATACGCAGTATTTT	CASSTPGQGATDTQYF
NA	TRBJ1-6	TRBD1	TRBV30	TGTGCCTGGAGTGTTAGGACAGGGGATTCACCCCTCCACTTT	CAWSVRTGDSPLHF
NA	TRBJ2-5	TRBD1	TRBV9	TGTGCCAGCAGCCAAAACACCTGGGGGACAGCAGAGACCCAGTACTTC	CASSQNTWGTAETQYF
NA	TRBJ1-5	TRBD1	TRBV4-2	TGTGCCAGCAGCCAAGTCGCAGGGGGTCAGCCCCAGCATTTT	CASSQVAGGQPQHF
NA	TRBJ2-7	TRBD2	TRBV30	TGTGCCTGGAGTGTCCCCAGCGGGAACTACGAGCAGTACTTC	CAWSVPSGNYEQYF
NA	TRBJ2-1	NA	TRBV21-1	TGTGCCAGCGGACTAGCTCCCCTATACAATGAGCAGTTCTTC	CASGLAPLYNEQFF
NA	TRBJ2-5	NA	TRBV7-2	TGTGCCAGCAGCTTAGACTCCGAATCTAAAGAGACCCAGTACTTC	CASSLDSESKETQYF
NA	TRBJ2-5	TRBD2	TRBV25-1	TGTGCCAGCAGTGTCTGGGGGGTGGGAGGGATCGAAGAGACCCAGTACTTC	CASSVWGVGGIEETQYF
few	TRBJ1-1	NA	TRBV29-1	TGCAGCGTTGAGGAGGGGCTAAGGACTGAAGCTTTCTTT	CSVEEGLRTEAFF
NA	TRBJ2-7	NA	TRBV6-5	TGTGCCAGCAGTGGGGCGGACAGACAGACCTACGAGCAGTACTTC	CASSGADRQTYEQYF
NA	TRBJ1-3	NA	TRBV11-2	TGTGCCAGCAGCTTAAGTCAGGGGTTACACCTCTCTGGAAACACCATATATTTT	CASSLSQGLHLSGNTIYF
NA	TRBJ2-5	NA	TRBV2	TGTGCCAGCATCCTAGCGCCCCAAGAGACCCAGTACTTC	CASILAPQETQYF
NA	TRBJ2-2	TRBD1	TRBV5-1	TGCGCCAGCAGCTTGGATCCAGGGGGCACGAACACCGGGGAGCTGTTTTTT	CASSLDPGGTNTGELFF
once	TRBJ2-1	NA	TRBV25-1	TGTGCCAGCAGCGGGTTTGCCTACAATGAGCAGTTCTTC	CASSGFAYNEQFF
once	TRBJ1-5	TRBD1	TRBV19	TGTGCCAGTAGTACAGGGACAGATAGCAATCAGCCCCAGCATTTT	CASSTGTDSNQPQHF
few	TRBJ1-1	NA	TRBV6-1	TGTGCCAGCAGTGAATGGGGCCCACAGGACACTGAAGCTTTCTTT	CASSEWGPQDTEAFF
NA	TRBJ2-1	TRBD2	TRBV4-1	TGCGCCAGCAGCCAAATTAGCGGGAGGGCCGACAATGAGCAGTTCTTC	CASSQISGRADNEQFF
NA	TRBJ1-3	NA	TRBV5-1	TGCGCCAGCAGCTTTGCAGGCTCTGGAAACACCATATATTTT	CASSFAGSGNTIYF
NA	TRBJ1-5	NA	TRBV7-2	TGTGCCAGCAGCTTAGGGCGAGGCAGTACCTATAGCAATCAGCCCCAGCATTTT	CASSLGRGSTYSNQPQHF